The rows below give T cell receptor beta chains drawn from one sample of a study of T cell changes during pregnancy in multiple sclerosis. Sequenced by immunoSEQ multiplex PCR; TCRdb stores in-frame clones only, minus some. The sample lists roughly 72,000 clones; over 85% were seen once. Sequenced here: CD4+ T cells from peripheral blood mononuclear cells, sampled after pregnancy. These receptors came from a female donor with multiple sclerosis, enrolled in a pregnancy study. Both conserved end residues are trimmed from each CDR3.

v_gene	j_gene	CDR3aa
TRBV5-5	TRBJ1-4	ASSSGGRTNEKLF
TRBV27	TRBJ2-1	ASSGTLLGGSFYEQF
TRBV28	TRBJ2-7	ASSSHGTSGRNYEQY
TRBV19	TRBJ1-2	ASARTSNYGYT
TRBV10-3	TRBJ1-5	ATTTGQGSNQPQH
TRBV7-2	TRBJ2-6	ASSQTGGMGANVLT
TRBV28	TRBJ2-1	ASSPAGVFHEQF
TRBV5-6	TRBJ2-7	ASSSTRPLLADEQY
TRBV7-9	TRBJ2-2	ASSSTGGWSGELF
TRBV6-1	TRBJ1-2	ASSHGQGYGYT
TRBV2	TRBJ1-1	ASRTGTGITEAF
TRBV5-4	TRBJ2-1	ASSLQGRNNEQF
TRBV2	TRBJ2-2	ASSGTSGTGELF
TRBV28	TRBJ2-1	ASSPGLAGGPNEQF
TRBV7-2	TRBJ2-3	ASSAAVGTDTQY
TRBV19	TRBJ1-3	ASSSSPGNTIY
TRBV5-1	TRBJ2-5	ASSFVGVGETQY
TRBV7-2	TRBJ2-7	ASSIGLAGIYEQY
TRBV28	TRBJ2-5	ASSAYQETQY
TRBV9	TRBJ1-1	ASSVGHLMNTEAF
TRBV6-5	TRBJ1-5	ASSSAGQGTHQPQH
TRBV29-1	TRBJ1-1	SVEQVLNTEAF